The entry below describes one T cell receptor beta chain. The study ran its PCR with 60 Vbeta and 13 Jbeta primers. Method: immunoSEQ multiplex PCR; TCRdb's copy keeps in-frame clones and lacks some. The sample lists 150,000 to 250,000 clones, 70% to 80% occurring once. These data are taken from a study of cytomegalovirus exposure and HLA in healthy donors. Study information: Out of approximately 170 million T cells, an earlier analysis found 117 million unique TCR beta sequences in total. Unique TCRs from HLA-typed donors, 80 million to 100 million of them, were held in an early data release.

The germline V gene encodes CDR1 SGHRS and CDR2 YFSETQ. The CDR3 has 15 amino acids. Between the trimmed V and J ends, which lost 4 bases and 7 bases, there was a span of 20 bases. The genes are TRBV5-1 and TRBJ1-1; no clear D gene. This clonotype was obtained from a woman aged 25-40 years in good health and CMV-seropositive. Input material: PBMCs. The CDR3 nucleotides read TGCGCCAGCAGCCCGCCAGGCAGTAACGGAAATGAAGCTTTCTTT. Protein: CASSPPGSNGNEAFF.